This T cell receptor (beta chain) emerged from a study of cytomegalovirus exposure and HLA in healthy donors. With 60 Vbeta and 13 Jbeta primers, the PCR was carried out. TCRdb keeps only in-frame clones here, not all; method: immunoSEQ multiplex PCR. Counted here are about 190,000 clones, more than 65% occurring once; the ten biggest clones make up 1.8%. Germline V gene lookup returns CDR1 SGHVS and CDR2 FNYEAQ. The trim removed 1 base at V and 5 bases at J, leaving 1 base unmatched. There are 15 residues in the CDR3. The source of this sequence is a woman under 40 in good health and CMV-seronegative. This chain uses TRBV7-6 with TRBJ2-7, with 14 bases that match TRBD2. The sample was PBMCs. Here the CDR3 DNA reads TGTGCCAGCAGCTTAGGACTAGCGGGAGGGGACGAGCAGTACTTC. It yields the protein CASSLGLAGGDEQYF.